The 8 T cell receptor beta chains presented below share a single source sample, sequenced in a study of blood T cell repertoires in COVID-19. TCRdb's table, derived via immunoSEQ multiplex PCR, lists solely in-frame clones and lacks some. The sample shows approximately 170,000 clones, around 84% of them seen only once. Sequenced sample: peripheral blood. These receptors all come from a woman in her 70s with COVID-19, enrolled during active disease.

The CDR3 spells CASSPPGQGVNEQFF. The CDR3, as DNA: TGTGCCAGCAGTCCACCGGGACAGGGAGTGAATGAGCAGTTCTTC. The chain has TRBV6-6 and TRBJ2-1, with TRBD1 matching 9 bases. V shed 5 bases, J shed 7 bases, and the junction held 9 bases outside the gene matches. The V gene's germline CDR1 is MNHNY and CDR2 SVGAGI (reference sequence). CDR3 size: 15 residues.

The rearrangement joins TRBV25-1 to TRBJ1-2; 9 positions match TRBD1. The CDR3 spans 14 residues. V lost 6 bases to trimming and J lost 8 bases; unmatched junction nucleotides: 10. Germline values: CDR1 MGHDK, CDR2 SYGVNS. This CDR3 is CASRSTGGAEGYTF. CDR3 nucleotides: TGTGCCAGCAGAAGTACAGGGGGCGCGGAAGGCTACACCTTC.

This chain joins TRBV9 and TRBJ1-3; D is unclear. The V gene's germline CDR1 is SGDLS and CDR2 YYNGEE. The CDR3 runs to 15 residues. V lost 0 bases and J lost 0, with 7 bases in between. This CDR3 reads CASSVEQFSGNTIYF. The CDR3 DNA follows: TGTGCCAGCAGCGTAGAACAGTTCTCTGGAAACACCATATATTTT.

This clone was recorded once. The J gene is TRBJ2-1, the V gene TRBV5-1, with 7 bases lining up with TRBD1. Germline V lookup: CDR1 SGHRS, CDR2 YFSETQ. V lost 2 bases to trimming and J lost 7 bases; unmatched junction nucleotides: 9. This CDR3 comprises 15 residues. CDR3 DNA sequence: TGCGCCAGCAGCTTTAGAGAGGGGGCGCGTAATGAGCAGTTCTTC. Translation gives CASSFREGARNEQFF.

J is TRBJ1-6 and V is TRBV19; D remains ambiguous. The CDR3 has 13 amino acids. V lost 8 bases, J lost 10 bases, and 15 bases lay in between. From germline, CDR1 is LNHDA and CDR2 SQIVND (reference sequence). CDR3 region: CASSEAGGSPLHF. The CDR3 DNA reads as TGTGCCAGTTCTGAGGCTGGAGGATCACCCCTCCACTTT.

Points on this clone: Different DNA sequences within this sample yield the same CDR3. CDR3 residues: CASSPVAGRRTGELFF. The CDR3 DNA follows: TGTGCCAGCTCACCGGTCGCAGGGAGGCGCACCGGGGAGCTGTTTTTT. V usage is TRBV18 and J usage is TRBJ2-2, with D possibly being TRBD2 (6 bases). The CDR3 has 16 residues. V dropped 3 bases and J dropped 4 bases, with 15 bases sitting between them. Germline V gene sequence: CDR1 KGHSH, CDR2 LQKENI.

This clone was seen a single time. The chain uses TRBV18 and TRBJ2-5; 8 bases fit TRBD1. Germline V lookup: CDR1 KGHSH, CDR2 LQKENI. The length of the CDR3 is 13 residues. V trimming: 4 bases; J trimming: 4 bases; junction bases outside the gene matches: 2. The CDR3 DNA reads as TGTGCCAGCTCACGACAGGGGTCAGAGACCCAGTACTTC. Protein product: CASSRQGSETQYF.

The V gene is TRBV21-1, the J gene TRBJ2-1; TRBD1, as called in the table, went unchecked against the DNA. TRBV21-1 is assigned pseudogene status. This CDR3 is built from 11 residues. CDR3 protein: CARPGENEQFF. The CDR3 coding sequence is TGTGCCAGACCAGGGGAGAATGAGCAGTTCTTC.